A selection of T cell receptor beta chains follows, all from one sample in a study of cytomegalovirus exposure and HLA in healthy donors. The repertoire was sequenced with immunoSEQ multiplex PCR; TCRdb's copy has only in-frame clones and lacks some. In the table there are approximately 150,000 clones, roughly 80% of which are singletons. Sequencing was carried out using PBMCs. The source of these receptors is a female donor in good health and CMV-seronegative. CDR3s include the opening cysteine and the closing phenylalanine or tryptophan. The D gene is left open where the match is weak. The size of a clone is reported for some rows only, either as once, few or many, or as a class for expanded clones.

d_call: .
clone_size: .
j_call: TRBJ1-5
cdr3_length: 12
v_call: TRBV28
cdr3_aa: CATGRQDQPQHF
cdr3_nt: TGTGCCACCGGGAGGCAGGATCAGCCCCAGCATTTT

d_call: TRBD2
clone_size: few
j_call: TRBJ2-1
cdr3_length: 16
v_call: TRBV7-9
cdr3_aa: CASSPPLAGEYNEQFF
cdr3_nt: TGTGCCAGCAGCCCCCCTTTAGCGGGCGAATACAATGAGCAGTTCTTC

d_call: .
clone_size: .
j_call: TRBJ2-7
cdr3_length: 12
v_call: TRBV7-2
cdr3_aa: CASSRTDYEQYF
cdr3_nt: TGTGCCAGCAGCCGGACAGATTACGAGCAGTACTTC

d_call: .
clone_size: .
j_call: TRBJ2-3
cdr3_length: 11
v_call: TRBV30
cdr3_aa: CAWSSRDTQYF
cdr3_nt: TGTGCCTGGAGCTCGAGAGATACGCAGTATTTT

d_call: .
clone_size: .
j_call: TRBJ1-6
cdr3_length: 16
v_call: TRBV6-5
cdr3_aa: CASSYMQGRVNSPLHF
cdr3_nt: TGTGCCAGCAGTTACATGCAGGGAAGGGTTAATTCACCCCTCCACTTT

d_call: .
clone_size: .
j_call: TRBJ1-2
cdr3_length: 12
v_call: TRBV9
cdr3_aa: CASSAQDYGYTF
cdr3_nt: TGTGCCAGCAGCGCCCAGGACTATGGCTACACCTTC

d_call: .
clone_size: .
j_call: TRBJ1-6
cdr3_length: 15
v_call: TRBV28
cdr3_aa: CASSLVSSGVSPLHF
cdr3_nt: TGTGCCAGCAGTTTAGTTTCGTCAGGGGTTTCACCCCTCCACTTT

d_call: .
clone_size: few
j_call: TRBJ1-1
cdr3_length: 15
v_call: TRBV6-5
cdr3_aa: CASSYSRGPQLGAFF
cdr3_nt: TGTGCCAGCAGTTACTCTAGAGGGCCTCAACTGGGAGCTTTCTTT

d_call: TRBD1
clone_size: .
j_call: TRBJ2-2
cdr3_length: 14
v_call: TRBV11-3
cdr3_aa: CATQQGADTGELFF
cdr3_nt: TGTGCCACCCAACAGGGGGCGGACACCGGGGAGCTGTTTTTT

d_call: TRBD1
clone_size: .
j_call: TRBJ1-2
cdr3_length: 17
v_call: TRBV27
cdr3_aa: CASSLKGRGTTNYGYTF
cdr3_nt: TGTGCCAGCAGTTTAAAGGGCAGGGGGACCACTAACTATGGCTACACCTTC

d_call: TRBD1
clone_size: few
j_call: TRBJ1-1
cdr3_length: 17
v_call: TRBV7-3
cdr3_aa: CASSYVDRGQGNTEAFF
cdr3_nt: TGTGCCAGCAGCTACGTCGACAGGGGGCAAGGGAACACTGAAGCTTTCTTT

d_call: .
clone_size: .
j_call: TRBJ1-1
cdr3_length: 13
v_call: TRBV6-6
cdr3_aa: CASKPGQNTEAFF
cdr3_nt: TGTGCCAGCAAACCGGGACAGAACACTGAAGCTTTCTTT

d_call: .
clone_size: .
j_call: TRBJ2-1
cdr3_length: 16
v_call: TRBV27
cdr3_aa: CASSLNRLDSKDEQFF
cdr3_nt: TGTGCCAGCAGTTTAAACCGACTAGACTCCAAGGATGAGCAGTTCTTC

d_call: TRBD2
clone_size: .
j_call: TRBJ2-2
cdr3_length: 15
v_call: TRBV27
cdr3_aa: CASHLAGANTGELFF
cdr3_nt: TGTGCCAGCCATCTAGCGGGGGCGAACACCGGGGAGCTGTTTTTT

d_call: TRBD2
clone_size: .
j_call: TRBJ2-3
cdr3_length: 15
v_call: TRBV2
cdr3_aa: CASTLLAGGVDTQYF
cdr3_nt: TGTGCCAGCACTCTTCTAGCGGGAGGGGTAGATACGCAGTATTTT

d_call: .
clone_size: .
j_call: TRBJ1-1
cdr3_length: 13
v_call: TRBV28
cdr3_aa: CASSSTPGTEAFF
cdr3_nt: TGTGCCAGCAGCTCCACACCTGGCACTGAAGCTTTCTTT

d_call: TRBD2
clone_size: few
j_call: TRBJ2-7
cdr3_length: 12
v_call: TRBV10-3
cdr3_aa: CAMGGRGYEQYF
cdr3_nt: TGTGCCATGGGCGGGAGAGGCTACGAGCAGTACTTC

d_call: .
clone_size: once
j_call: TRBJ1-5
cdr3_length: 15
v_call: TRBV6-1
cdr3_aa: CASSAIRSYNQPQHF
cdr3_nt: TGTGCCAGCAGTGCGATTCGGAGTTACAATCAGCCCCAGCATTTT

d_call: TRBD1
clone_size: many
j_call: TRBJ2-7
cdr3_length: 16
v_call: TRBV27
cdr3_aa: CASSLRGDRGTYEQYF
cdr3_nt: TGTGCCAGCAGTTTAAGAGGGGACAGGGGTACCTACGAGCAGTACTTC

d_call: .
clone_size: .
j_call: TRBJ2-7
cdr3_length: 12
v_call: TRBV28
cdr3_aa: CAIAGQTYEQYF
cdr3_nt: TGTGCCATCGCGGGACAGACCTACGAGCAGTACTTC

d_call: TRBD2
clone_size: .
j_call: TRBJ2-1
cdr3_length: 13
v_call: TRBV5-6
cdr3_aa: CASSLAGDSEQFF
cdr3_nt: TGTGCCAGCAGCTTAGCGGGAGATAGTGAGCAGTTCTTC

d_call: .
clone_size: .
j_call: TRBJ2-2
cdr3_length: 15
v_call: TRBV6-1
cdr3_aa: CASSAFSSVTGELFF
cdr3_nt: TGTGCCAGCAGTGCCTTCTCGAGCGTCACCGGGGAGCTGTTTTTT

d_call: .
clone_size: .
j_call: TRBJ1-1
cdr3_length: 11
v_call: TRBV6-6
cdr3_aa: CASSSGYEAFF
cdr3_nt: TGTGCCAGCAGTTCGGGTTATGAAGCTTTCTTT

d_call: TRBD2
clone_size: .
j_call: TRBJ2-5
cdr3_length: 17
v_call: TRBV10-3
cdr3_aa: CAISEPVGLAGGETQYF
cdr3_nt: TGTGCCATCAGTGAGCCGGTCGGACTAGCGGGAGGAGAGACCCAGTACTTC

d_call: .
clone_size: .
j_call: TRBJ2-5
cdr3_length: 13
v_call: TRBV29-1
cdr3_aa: CSARYSGVETQYF
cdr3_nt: TGCAGCGCCCGATACTCAGGGGTGGAGACCCAGTACTTC

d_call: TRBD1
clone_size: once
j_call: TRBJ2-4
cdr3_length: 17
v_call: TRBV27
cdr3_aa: CASSFRGRGLSRNIQYF
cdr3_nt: TGTGCCAGCAGTTTTAGGGGCAGGGGGCTTTCAAGGAACATTCAGTACTTC

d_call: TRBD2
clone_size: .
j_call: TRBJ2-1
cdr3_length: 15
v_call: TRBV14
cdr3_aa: CASSQGSGRRYEQFF
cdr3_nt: TGTGCCAGCAGCCAAGGAAGCGGGAGGAGGTATGAGCAGTTCTTC

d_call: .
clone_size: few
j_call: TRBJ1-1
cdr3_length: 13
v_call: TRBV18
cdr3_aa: CASSPSVNTEAFF
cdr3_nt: TGTGCCAGCTCACCTTCAGTAAACACTGAAGCTTTCTTT

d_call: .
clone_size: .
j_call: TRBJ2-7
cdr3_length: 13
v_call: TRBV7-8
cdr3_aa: CASSLRQRNEQYF
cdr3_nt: TGTGCCAGCAGCTTAAGACAGAGGAACGAGCAGTACTTC

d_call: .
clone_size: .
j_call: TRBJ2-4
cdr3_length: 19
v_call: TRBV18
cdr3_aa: CASSPLSQGGPLPKNIQYF
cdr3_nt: TGTGCCAGCTCACCCCTTAGCCAGGGGGGACCTCTCCCCAAAAACATTCAGTACTTC

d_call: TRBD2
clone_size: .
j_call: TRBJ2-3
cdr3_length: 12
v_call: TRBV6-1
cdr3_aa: CASTLAGDTQYF
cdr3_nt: TGTGCCAGCACGTTAGCGGGAGATACGCAGTATTTT

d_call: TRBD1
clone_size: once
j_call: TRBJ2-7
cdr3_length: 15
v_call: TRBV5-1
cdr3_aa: CASSLGRGRFDEQYF
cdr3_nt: TGCGCCAGCAGCTTGGGCAGGGGGCGATTCGACGAGCAGTACTTC

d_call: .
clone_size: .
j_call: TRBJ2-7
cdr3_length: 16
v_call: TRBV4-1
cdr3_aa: CASSQDRIGLTDEQYF
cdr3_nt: TGCGCCAGCAGCCAAGATCGTATTGGACTAACTGACGAGCAGTACTTC

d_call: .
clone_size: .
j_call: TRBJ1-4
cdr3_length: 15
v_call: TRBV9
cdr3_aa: CASSPRGGINEKLFF
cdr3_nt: TGTGCCAGCAGCCCTCGGGGGGGCATCAATGAAAAACTGTTTTTT

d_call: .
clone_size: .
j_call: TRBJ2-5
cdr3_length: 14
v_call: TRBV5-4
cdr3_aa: CASSLRDKQETQYF
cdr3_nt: TGTGCCAGCAGCTTAAGAGACAAACAAGAGACCCAGTACTTC

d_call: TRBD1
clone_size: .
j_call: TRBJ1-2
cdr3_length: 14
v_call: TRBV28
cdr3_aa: CASNIEQGALGYTF
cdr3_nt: TGTGCCAGCAACATCGAACAGGGGGCGCTGGGCTACACCTTC

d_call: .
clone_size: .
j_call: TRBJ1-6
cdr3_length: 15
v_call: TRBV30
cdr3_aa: CAWSVFELGFSPLHF
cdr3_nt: TGTGCCTGGAGTGTGTTCGAGCTAGGATTTTCACCCCTCCACTTT

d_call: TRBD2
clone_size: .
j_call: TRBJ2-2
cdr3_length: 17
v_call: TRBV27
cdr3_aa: CASSLYTSGRRSGELFF
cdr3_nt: TGTGCCAGCAGTTTATACACTAGCGGGAGAAGATCCGGGGAGCTGTTTTTT

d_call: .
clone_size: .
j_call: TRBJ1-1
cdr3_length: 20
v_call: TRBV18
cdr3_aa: CASSPPVIGTAAGLNTEAFF
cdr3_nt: TGTGCCAGCTCACCACCGGTAATAGGGACCGCAGCGGGCTTGAACACTGAAGCTTTCTTT

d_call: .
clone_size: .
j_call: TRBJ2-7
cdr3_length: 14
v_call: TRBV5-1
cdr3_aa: CASSLEGGVYEQYF
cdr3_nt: TGCGCCAGCAGCTTGGAGGGGGGGGTGTACGAGCAGTACTTC

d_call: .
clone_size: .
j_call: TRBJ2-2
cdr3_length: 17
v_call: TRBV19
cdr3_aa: CASSKSPGQGYTGELFF
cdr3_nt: TGTGCCAGTAGTAAATCCCCTGGGCAGGGGTACACCGGGGAGCTGTTTTTT

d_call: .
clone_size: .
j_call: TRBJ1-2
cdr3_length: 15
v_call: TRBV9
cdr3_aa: CASSAQGPGLDGYTF
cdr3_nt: TGTGCCAGCAGCGCTCAGGGCCCAGGGCTTGATGGCTACACCTTC